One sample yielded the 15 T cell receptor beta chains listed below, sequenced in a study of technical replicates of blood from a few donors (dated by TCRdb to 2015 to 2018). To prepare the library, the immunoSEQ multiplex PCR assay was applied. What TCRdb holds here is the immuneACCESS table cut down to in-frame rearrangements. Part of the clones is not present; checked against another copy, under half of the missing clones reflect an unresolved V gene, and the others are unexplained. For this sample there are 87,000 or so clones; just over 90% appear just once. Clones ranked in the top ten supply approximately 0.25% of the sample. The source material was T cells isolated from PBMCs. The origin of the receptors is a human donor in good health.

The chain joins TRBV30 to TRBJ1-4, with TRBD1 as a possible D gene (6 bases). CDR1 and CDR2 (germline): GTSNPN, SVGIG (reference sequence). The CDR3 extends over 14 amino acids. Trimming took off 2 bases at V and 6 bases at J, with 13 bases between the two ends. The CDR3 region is CAWSLQGMHEKLFF. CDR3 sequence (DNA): TGTGCCTGGAGTCTCCAGGGGATGCATGAAAAACTGTTTTTT.

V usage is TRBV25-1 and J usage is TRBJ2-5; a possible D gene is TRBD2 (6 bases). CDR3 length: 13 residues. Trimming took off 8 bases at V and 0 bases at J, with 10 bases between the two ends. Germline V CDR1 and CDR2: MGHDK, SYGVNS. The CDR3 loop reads CASRRGHQETQYF. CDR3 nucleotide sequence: TGTGCCAGCCGGAGGGGACACCAAGAGACCCAGTACTTC.

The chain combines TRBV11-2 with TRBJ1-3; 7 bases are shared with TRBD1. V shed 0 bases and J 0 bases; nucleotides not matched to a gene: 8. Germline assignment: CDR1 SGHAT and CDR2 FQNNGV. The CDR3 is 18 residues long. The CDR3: CASSLDWWGQISGNTIYF. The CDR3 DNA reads TGTGCCAGCAGCTTAGATTGGTGGGGACAGATCTCTGGAAACACCATATATTTT. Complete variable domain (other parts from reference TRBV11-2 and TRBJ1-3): EAGVAQSPRYKIIEKRQSVAFWCNPISGHATLYWYQQILGQGPKLLIQFQNNGVVDDSQLPKDRFSAERLKGVDSTLKIQPAKLEDSAVYLCASSLDWWGQISGNTIYFGEGSWLTVV.

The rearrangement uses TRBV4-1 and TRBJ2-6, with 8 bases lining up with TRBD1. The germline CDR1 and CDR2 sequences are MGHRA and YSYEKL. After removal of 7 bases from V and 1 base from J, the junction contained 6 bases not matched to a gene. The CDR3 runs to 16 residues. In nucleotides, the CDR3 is TGCGCCAGCACCCCGGGACAGGCATCTGGGGCCAACGTCCTGACTTTC. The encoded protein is CASTPGQASGANVLTF.

CDR3 bases: TGCGCCAGCAGCCCCGGAGGGACTGGAAACACCATATATTTT. This translates into CASSPGGTGNTIYF. The J gene is TRBJ1-3, the V gene TRBV5-1, with D unclear. V lost 4 bases to trimming and J lost 2 bases, with 10 bases between them. In germline, CDR1 is SGHRS, CDR2 YFSETQ. The CDR3 runs to 14 residues.

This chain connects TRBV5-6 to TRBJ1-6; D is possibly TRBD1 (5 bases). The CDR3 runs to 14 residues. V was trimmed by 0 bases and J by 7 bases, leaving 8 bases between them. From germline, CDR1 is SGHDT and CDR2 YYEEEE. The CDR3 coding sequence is TGTGCCAGCAGCTTGGGACAGTCAAATTCACCCCTCCACTTT. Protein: CASSLGQSNSPLHF.

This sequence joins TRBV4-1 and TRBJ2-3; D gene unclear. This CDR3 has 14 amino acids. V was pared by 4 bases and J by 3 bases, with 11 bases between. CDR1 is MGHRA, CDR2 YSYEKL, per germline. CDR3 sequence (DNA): TGCGCCAGCAGCCCCCTAGAGAGGACAGATACGCAGTATTTT. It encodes CASSPLERTDTQYF.

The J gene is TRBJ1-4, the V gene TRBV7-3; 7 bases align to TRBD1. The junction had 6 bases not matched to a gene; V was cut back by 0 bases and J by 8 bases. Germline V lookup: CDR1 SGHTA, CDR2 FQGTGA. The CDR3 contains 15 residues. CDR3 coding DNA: TGTGCCAGCAGCTTAACCGGGACAGAAGGAGAAAAACTGTTTTTT. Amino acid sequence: CASSLTGTEGEKLFF.

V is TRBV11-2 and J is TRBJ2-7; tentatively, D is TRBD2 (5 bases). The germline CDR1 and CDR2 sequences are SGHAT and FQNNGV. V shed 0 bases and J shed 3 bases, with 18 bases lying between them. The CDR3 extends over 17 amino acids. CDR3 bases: TGTGCCAGCAGCTTAGATCTGGTGGCTGGAGGCCTCTACGAGCAGTACTTC. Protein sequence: CASSLDLVAGGLYEQYF.

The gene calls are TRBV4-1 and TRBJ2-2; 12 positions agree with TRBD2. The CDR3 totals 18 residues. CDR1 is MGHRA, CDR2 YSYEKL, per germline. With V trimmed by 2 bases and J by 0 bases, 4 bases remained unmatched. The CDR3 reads CASSQLGLAGTNTGELFF. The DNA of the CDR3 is TGCGCCAGCAGCCAATTGGGACTAGCGGGCACGAACACCGGGGAGCTGTTTTTT.

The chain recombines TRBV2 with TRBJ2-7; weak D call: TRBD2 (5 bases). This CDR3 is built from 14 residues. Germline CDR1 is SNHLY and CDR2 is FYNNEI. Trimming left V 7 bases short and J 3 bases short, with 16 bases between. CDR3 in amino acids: CASKDLAVDYEQYF. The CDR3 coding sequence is TGTGCCAGCAAGGATCTAGCTGTAGACTACGAGCAGTACTTC.

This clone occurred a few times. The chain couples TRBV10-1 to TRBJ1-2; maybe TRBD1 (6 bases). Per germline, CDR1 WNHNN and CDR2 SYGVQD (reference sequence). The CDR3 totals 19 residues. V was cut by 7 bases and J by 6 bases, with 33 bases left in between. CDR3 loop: CASNARISTGQPGEDGYTF. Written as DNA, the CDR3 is TGCGCCAGCAATGCTAGAATCTCGACCGGACAGCCCGGAGAGGATGGCTACACCTTC.

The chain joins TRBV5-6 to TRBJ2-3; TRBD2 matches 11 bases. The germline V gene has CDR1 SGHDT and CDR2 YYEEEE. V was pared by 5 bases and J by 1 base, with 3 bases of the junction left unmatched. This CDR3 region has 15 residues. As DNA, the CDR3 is TGTGCCAGCAGGCTTAGCGGGGGGGGCACAGATACGCAGTATTTT. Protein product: CASRLSGGGTDTQYF.

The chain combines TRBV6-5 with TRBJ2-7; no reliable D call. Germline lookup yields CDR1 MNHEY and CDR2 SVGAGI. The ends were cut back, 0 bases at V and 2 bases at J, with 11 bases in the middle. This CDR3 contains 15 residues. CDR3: CASSYSSSKPYEQYF. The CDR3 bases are TGTGCCAGCAGTTACTCGAGTTCTAAACCCTACGAGCAGTACTTC.

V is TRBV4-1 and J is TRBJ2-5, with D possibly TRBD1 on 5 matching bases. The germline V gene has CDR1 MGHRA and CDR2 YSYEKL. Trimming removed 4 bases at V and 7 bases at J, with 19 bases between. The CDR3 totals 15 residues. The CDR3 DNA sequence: TGCGCCAGCAGCCTCCAGCCGGGCTCTCAGGGGACCCAGTACTTC. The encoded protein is CASSLQPGSQGTQYF.